This is a list of T cell receptor beta chains from one sample in a study of PD-1 blockade in classical Hodgkin lymphoma. Sequencing used immunoSEQ multiplex PCR; TCRdb keeps in-frame clones, though not all of them. The sample carries about 20,000 clones, about 88% recorded once. Sequencing was performed on peripheral blood mononuclear cells (PBMCs), taken at baseline. All receptors come from a human donor with classical Hodgkin lymphoma. The CDR3 runs from the conserved cysteine through the conserved F or W. The D gene is left open where the match is weak. Some rows have no size entry. The others give once, few or many, or a class for an expanded clone.

TRBV19	-	-	TRBJ1-1	CASSISENTEAFF	TGTGCCAGTAGTATATCAGAGAACACTGAAGCTTTCTTT
TRBV6-4	-	-	TRBJ2-1	CASSISSSSYNEQFF	TGTGCCAGCAGTATTTCGAGCAGCTCCTACAATGAGCAGTTCTTC
TRBV19	-	-	TRBJ2-1	CASSAKQGRGDEQFF	TGTGCCAGTAGTGCCAAACAGGGGAGGGGTGATGAGCAGTTCTTC
TRBV5-6	TRBD2	-	TRBJ2-3	CASSLTSGGLSTDTQYF	TGTGCCAGCAGCTTGACTAGCGGGGGGCTGAGCACAGATACGCAGTATTTT
TRBV19	TRBD1	-	TRBJ2-7	CASQTGGGGPYEQYF	TGTGCCAGTCAAACAGGGGGCGGAGGCCCCTACGAGCAGTACTTC
TRBV19	-	-	TRBJ1-1	CASSPQGTEAFF	TGTGCCAGTAGTCCCCAGGGCACTGAAGCTTTCTTT
TRBV4-3	TRBD2	once	TRBJ2-3	CASSQGTSGGGDTQYF	TGCGCCAGCAGCCAAGGGACTAGCGGGGGGGGAGATACGCAGTATTTT
TRBV11-2	TRBD1	-	TRBJ1-3	CASSLGDRAISGNTIYF	TGTGCCAGCAGCTTAGGGGACAGGGCTATCTCTGGAAACACCATATATTTT
TRBV5-4	-	-	TRBJ2-2	CASSRGGRFNTGELFF	TGTGCCAGCAGCAGGGGGGGCAGATTCAACACCGGGGAGCTGTTTTTT
TRBV21-1	-	-	TRBJ1-2	CARGFCYGYTF	TGTGCCAGGGGATTTTGCTATGGCTACACCTTC
TRBV29-1	TRBD1	-	TRBJ2-7	CSAGQGAIYEQYF	TGCAGCGCCGGACAGGGGGCTATATACGAGCAGTACTTC
TRBV6-4	-	once	TRBJ1-1	CASSDSRAGDTEAFF	TGTGCCAGCAGTGACTCGAGAGCAGGGGACACTGAAGCTTTCTTT
TRBV4-2	-	-	TRBJ2-7	CASSHRGSYEQYF	TGTGCCAGCAGCCATCGGGGATCCTACGAGCAGTACTTC
TRBV6-1	TRBD1	-	TRBJ2-3	CASTPGQGITDTQYF	TGTGCCAGCACCCCGGGACAGGGGATCACAGATACGCAGTATTTT
TRBV6-5	-	-	TRBJ1-2	CASRPGKTYGYTF	TGTGCCAGCAGGCCTGGAAAGACCTATGGCTACACCTTC
TRBV7-9	-	-	TRBJ2-7	CASSSPRQDEQYF	TGTGCCAGCAGCTCCCCCAGACAAGACGAGCAGTACTTC
TRBV19	TRBD1	-	TRBJ2-3	CASRDRGSDTQYF	TGTGCCAGTAGAGACAGGGGTTCAGATACGCAGTATTTT
TRBV4-3	-	once	TRBJ2-4	CASSQERSGKNIQYF	TGCGCCAGCAGCCAGGAACGGAGCGGCAAAAACATTCAGTACTTC
TRBV7-2	-	-	TRBJ2-7	CASSLGVATYEQYF	TGTGCCAGCAGCTTAGGAGTCGCTACCTACGAGCAGTACTTC
TRBV6-1	-	-	TRBJ2-2	CASNRAGTGELFF	TGTGCCAGCAACAGGGCCGGAACCGGGGAGCTGTTTTTT
TRBV27	TRBD1	-	TRBJ2-7	CASSFRGRVYEQYF	TGTGCCAGCAGTTTCAGGGGGCGCGTTTACGAGCAGTACTTC
TRBV4-3	-	-	TRBJ2-4	CASSQSLDLAKNIQYF	TGCGCCAGCAGCCAAAGTTTAGATCTAGCCAAAAACATTCAGTACTTC
TRBV2	TRBD2	-	TRBJ2-5	CAGQGLAGAGETQYF	TGTGCCGGACAAGGACTAGCGGGGGCTGGGGAGACCCAGTACTTC
TRBV9	TRBD1	-	TRBJ2-2	CASSAGTTGRRLRTGELFF	TGTGCCAGCAGCGCGGGGACGACAGGGCGCCGCTTAAGGACCGGGGAGCTGTTTTTT
TRBV7-9	-	-	TRBJ2-5	CASSLSLAETQYF	TGTGCCAGCAGCTTAAGTCTCGCGGAGACCCAGTACTTC
TRBV4-1	TRBD1	-	TRBJ1-2	CASSQDSGTGASNFYGYTF	TGCGCCAGCAGCCAAGATAGTGGGACAGGGGCCTCCAATTTCTATGGCTACACCTTC
TRBV4-1	-	-	TRBJ2-7	CASSQEWLDYEQYF	TGCGCCAGCAGCCAAGAATGGTTAGATTACGAGCAGTACTTC
TRBV30	TRBD1	-	TRBJ1-1	CAWSVTGTGGEAFF	TGTGCCTGGAGTGTAACAGGGACAGGAGGTGAAGCTTTCTTT
TRBV7-9	-	few	TRBJ1-4	CATLDEKLFF	TGTGCCACCCTGGACGAAAAACTGTTTTTT
TRBV4-1	TRBD1	-	TRBJ2-1	CASSQDPGQGSSQFF	TGCGCCAGCAGCCAAGATCCGGGACAGGGGTCGTCCCAGTTCTTC
TRBV9	TRBD1	-	TRBJ2-7	CASSAGTGGAYEQYF	TGTGCCAGCAGCGCGGGGACAGGGGGTGCCTACGAGCAGTACTTC
TRBV6-6	-	-	TRBJ1-2	CASSYRDGGYYGYTF	TGTGCCAGCAGTTACCGGGACGGAGGTTACTATGGCTACACCTTC
TRBV25-1	-	-	TRBJ2-3	CASSGSGDLGYTQYF	TGTGCCAGCAGTGGAAGCGGAGATTTAGGGTATACGCAGTATTTT
TRBV10-2	-	once	TRBJ1-6	CASSRFNSPLHF	TGCGCCAGCAGCCGGTTTAATTCACCCCTCCACTTT
TRBV29-1	-	-	TRBJ1-2	CSVSQGQGTNYGYTF	TGCAGCGTGAGCCAGGGGCAGGGGACAAACTATGGCTACACCTTC
TRBV6-5	TRBD1	-	TRBJ2-2	CASSRDRAGTGELFF	TGTGCCAGCAGTAGGGACAGGGCCGGCACCGGGGAGCTGTTTTTT
TRBV7-6	-	few	TRBJ2-5	CASSPAVETQYF	TGTGCCAGCAGCCCGGCCGTGGAGACCCAGTACTTC
TRBV10-2	-	-	TRBJ1-6	CASSEWWLTYNSPLHF	TGCGCCAGCAGTGAGTGGTGGCTAACCTATAATTCACCCCTCCACTTT
TRBV28	TRBD2	-	TRBJ2-1	CASSLGLAVYEQFF	TGTGCCAGCAGTTTAGGACTAGCGGTTTATGAGCAGTTCTTC
TRBV28	-	-	TRBJ2-2	CASSSGPAGGELFF	TGTGCCAGCAGTTCTGGACCCGCGGGCGGGGAGCTGTTTTTT